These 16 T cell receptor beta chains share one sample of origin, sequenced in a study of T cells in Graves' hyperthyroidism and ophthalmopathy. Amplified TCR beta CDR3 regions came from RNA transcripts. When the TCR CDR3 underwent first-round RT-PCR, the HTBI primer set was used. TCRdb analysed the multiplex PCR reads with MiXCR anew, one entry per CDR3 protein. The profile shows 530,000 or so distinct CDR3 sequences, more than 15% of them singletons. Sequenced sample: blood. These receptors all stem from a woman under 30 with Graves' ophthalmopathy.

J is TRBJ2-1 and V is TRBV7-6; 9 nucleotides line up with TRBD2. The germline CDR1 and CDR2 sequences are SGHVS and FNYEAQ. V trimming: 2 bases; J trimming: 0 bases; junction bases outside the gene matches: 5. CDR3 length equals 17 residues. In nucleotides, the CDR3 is TGTGCCAGCAGCTTAAGAGGTAGCGGGAGCTCCTACAATGAGCAGTTCTTC. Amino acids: CASSLRGSGSSYNEQFF.

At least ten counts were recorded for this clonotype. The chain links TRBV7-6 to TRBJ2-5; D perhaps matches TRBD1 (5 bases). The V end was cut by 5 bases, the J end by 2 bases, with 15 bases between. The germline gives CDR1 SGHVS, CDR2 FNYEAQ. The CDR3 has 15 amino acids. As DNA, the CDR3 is TGTGCCAGCAGCACTATCTCTAGGGGACAAGAGACCCAGTACTTC. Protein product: CASSTISRGQETQYF.

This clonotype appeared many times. As DNA, the CDR3 is TGTGCCTGGAGTGTGACGCGTCCCTACGAGCAGTACTTC. Its translation: CAWSVTRPYEQYF. This chain uses TRBV30 with TRBJ2-7; the D is unclear. Germline V lookup: CDR1 GTSNPN, CDR2 SVGIG (reference sequence). V gave up 0 bases and J gave up 2 bases, with 8 bases separating them. CDR3 length equals 13 residues.

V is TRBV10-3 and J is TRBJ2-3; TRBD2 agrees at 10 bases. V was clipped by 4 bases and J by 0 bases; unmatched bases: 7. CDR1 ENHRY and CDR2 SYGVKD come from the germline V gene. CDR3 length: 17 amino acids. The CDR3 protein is CAISVGSGRASTDTQYF. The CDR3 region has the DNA TGTGCCATCAGTGTAGGGAGCGGGAGGGCCAGCACAGATACGCAGTATTTT.

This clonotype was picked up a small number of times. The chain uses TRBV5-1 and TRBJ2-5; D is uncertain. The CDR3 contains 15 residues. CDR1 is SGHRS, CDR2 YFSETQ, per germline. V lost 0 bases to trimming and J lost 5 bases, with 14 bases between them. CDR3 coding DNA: TGCGCCAGCAGCTTGGTAGGCTTCCCCGGGGAGACCCAGTACTTC. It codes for CASSLVGFPGETQYF.

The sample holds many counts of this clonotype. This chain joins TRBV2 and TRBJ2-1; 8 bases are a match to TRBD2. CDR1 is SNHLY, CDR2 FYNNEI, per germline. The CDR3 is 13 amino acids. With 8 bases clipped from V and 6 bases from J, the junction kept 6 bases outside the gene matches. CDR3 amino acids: CASPGGGLNEQFF. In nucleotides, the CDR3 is TGTGCCAGCCCCGGGGGGGGGCTCAATGAGCAGTTCTTC.

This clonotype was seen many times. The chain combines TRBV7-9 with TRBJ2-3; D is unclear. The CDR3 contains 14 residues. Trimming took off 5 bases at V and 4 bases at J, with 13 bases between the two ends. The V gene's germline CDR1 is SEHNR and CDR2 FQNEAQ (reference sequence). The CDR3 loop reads CASSPDERADTQYF. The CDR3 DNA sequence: TGTGCCAGCAGCCCGGACGAAAGAGCAGATACGCAGTATTTT.

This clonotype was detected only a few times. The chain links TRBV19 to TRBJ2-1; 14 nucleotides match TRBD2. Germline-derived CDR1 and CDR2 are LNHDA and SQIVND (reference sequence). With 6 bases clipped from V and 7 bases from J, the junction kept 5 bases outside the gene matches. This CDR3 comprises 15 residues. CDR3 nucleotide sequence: TGTGCCAGTAGGACTAGCGGGGGGGCGCGGAATGAGCAGTTCTTC. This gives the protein CASRTSGGARNEQFF.

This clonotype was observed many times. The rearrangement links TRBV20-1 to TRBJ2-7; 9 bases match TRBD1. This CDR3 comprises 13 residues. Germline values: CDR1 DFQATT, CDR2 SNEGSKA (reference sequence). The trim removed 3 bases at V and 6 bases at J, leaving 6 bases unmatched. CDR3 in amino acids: CSASWTGVGEQYF. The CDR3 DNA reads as TGCAGTGCTAGTTGGACAGGGGTAGGCGAGCAGTACTTC.

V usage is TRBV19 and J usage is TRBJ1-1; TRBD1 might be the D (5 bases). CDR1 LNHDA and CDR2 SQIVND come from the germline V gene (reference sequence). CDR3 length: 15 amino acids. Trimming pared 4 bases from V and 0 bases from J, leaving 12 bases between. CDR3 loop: CASSTSAGMNTEAFF. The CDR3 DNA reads TGTGCCAGTAGTACCTCGGCAGGGATGAACACTGAAGCTTTCTTT.

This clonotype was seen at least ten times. CDR3 DNA sequence: TGTGCCAGTAGTATAAGGGAACAGGGAGGCAATCAGCCCCAGCATTTT. It specifies CASSIREQGGNQPQHF. The V call is TRBV19, the J call TRBJ1-5, with D maybe TRBD1 (6 bases). The CDR3 runs 16 residues. Per the germline V gene, CDR1 is LNHDA and CDR2 is SQIVND (reference sequence). V gave up 2 bases and J gave up 2 bases, with 13 bases separating them. The whole variable domain, remainder taken from reference TRBV19 and TRBJ1-5, is DGGITQSPKYLFRKEGQNVTLSCEQNLNHDAMYWYRQDPGQGLRLIYYSQIVNDFQKGDIAEGYSVSREKKESFPLTVTSAQKNPTAFYLCASSIREQGGNQPQHFGDGTRLSIL.

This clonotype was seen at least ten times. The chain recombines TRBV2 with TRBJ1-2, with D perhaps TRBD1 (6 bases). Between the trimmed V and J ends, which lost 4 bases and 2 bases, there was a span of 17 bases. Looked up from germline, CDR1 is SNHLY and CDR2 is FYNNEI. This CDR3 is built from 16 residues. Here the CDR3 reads CASSGDTPSANYGYTF. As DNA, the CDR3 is TGTGCCAGCAGTGGGGACACCCCAAGTGCCAACTATGGCTACACCTTC.

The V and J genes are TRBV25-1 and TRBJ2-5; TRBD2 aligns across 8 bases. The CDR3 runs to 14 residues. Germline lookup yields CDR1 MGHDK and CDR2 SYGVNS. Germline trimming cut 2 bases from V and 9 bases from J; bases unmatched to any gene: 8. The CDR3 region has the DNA TGTGCCAGCAGTGAAATCGGGGGGCGGGAGGCCCAGTACTTC. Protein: CASSEIGGREAQYF.

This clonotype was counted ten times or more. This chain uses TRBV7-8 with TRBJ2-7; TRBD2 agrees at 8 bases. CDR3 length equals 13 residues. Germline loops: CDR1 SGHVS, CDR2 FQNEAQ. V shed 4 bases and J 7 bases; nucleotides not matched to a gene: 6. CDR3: CASSSGGPGEQYF. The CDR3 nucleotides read TGTGCCAGCAGCTCGGGGGGGCCGGGGGAGCAGTACTTC.

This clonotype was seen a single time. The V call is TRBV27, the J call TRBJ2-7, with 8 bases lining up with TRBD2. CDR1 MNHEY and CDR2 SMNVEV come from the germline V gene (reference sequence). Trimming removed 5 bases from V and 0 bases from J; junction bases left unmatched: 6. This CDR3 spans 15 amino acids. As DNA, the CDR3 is TGTGCCAGCAGTATTAGCGGGACCACCTCCTACGAGCAGTACTTC. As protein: CASSISGTTSYEQYF.

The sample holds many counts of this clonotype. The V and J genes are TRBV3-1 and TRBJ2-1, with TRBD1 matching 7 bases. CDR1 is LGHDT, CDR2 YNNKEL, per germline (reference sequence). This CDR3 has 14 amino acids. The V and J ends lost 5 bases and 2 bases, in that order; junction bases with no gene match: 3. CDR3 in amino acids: CASSGDRTYNEQFF. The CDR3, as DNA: TGTGCCAGCAGCGGGGACAGAACCTACAATGAGCAGTTCTTC.